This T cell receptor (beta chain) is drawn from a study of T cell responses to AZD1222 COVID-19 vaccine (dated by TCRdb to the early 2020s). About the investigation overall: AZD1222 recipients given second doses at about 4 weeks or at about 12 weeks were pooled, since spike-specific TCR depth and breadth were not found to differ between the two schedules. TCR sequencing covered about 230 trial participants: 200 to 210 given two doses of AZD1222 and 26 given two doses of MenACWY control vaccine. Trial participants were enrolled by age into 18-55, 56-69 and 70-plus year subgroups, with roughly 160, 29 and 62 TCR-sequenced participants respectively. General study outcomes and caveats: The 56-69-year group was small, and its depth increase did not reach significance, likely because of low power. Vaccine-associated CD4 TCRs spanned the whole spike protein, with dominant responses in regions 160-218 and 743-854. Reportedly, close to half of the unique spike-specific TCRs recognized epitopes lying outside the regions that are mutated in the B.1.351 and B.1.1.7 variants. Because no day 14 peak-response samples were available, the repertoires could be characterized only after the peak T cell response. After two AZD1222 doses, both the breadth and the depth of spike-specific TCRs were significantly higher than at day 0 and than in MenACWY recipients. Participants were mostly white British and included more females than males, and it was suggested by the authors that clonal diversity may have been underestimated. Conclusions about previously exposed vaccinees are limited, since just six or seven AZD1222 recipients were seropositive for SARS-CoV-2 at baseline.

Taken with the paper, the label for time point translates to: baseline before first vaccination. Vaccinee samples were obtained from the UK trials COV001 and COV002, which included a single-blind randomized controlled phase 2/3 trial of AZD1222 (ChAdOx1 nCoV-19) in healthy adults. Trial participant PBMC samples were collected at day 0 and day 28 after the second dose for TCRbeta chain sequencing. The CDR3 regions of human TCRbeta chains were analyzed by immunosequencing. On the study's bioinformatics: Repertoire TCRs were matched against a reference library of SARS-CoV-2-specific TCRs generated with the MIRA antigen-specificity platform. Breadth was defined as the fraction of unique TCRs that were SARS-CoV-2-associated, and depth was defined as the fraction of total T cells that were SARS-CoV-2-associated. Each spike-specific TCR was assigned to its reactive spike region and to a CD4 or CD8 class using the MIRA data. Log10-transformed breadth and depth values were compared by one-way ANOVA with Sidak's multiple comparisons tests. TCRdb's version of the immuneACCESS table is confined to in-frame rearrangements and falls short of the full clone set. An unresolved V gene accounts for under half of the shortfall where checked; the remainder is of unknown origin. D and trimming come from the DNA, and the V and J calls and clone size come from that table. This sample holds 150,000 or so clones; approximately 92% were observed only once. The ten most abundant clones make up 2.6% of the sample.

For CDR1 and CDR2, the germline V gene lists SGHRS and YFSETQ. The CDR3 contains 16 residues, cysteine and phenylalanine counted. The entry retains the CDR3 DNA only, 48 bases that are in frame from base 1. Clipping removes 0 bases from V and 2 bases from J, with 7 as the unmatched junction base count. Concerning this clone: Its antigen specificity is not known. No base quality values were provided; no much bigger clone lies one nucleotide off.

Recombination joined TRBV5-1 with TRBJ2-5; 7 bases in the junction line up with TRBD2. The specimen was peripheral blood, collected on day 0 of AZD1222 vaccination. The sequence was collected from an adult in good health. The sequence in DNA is TGCGCCAGCAGCTTGGGGGCTAGCGGCAATCAAGAGACCCAGTACTTC. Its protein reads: CASSLGASGNQETQYF.